Listed here is a single T cell receptor (beta chain). The antigen is unknown. The sample holds other DNA sequences that translate to the same CDR3. The data were taken from a study of shared clonotypes between healthy human individuals. On the study more broadly: Those who served as donors were a couple of women and three men between the ages of 18 and 49.

Overall study findings and caveats: An anticipated effect of sequencing depth on clonotype sharing among donors was recognized. When compared with the clonotypes that were shared by all four sorted-subset donors, the non-shared clonotypes turned out to have lower generation probabilities.

The CDR3 spans 12 residues. Germline CDR1 reads ENHRY; CDR2 reads SYGVKD. Trimming stripped 8 bases from V and 0 bases from J, with 7 bases between. Repertoires were generated with immunoSEQ multiplex PCR, while TCRdb's copy carries only in-frame clones and drops some. The profile shows 850,000 to 1,200,000 clones, 75% of them singletons. The sequencing sample was made of memory CD4+ T cells sorted from blood. The subset denotes: CD45RA-negative fraction. The receptor was derived from a man younger than 30 in good health. The rearrangement links TRBV10-3 to TRBJ1-2; D may be TRBD1 (5 bases). The CDR3 is CAISGANYGYTF. In nucleotides, the CDR3 is TGTGCCATCTCGGGGGCTAACTATGGCTACACCTTC.